This record covers a single T cell receptor (beta chain). Its cognate antigen is unknown. The source of the sample is a study of cytomegalovirus exposure and HLA in healthy donors. Findings and caveats of the study: When analyzed later, the rates of TCR association showed variation by HLA locus, with DRB1 the most and HLA-C the fewest.

From germline, CDR1 is LGHNA and CDR2 YSLEER. The CDR3 covers 15 residues. V gave up 3 bases and J gave up 4 bases; unmatched junction bases: 6. Amplification used 60 Vbeta primers and 13 Jbeta primers. Method: immunoSEQ multiplex PCR; TCRdb's copy keeps in-frame clones and lacks some. This table has some 180,000 clones, over 65% appearing once. Sequencing was carried out using PBMCs. The rearrangement uses TRBV4-3 and TRBJ2-1, with 7 bases aligning to TRBD1. The source of this sequence is a middle-aged man in good health and CMV-seropositive. The CDR3 loop reads CASSQAGQEYNEQFF. DNA for the CDR3: TGCGCCAGCAGCCAGGCCGGACAGGAATACAATGAGCAGTTCTTC.